Listed below are T cell receptor beta chains from one sample, sequenced in a study of shared clonotypes between healthy human individuals. Libraries were prepared by immunoSEQ multiplex PCR; TCRdb keeps only in-frame clonotypes and omits some of them. The data show about 2.2 million clones, 90% to 95% seen once. The sample taken for sequencing was naive CD8+ T cells from PBMCs. The receptor source for this set is a young man in good health. Some clones in this sample may be carry-over from other donors' samples. CDR3s include the opening cysteine and the closing phenylalanine or tryptophan. D genes are given only for firm matches. Only part of the rows carry a size: once, few, many, or a class if the clone is expanded.

d_gene,j_gene,v_gene,abundance,CDR3aa,CDR3nt
-,TRBJ1-2,TRBV29-1,once,CSVLGGDFYGYTF,TGCAGCGTTCTTGGCGGGGATTTCTATGGCTACACCTTC
-,TRBJ1-1,TRBV5-5,-,CASSLGGPMNTEAFF,TGTGCCAGCAGCTTGGGAGGGCCCATGAACACTGAAGCTTTCTTT
-,TRBJ2-1,TRBV5-6,-,CASSLVGSGQFF,TGTGCCAGCAGCTTAGTCGGGTCAGGTCAGTTCTTC
-,TRBJ2-2,TRBV27,-,CASMANTGELFF,TGTGCCAGCATGGCAAACACCGGGGAGCTGTTTTTT
TRBD2,TRBJ2-7,TRBV27,-,CASSPGGLAGDEQYF,TGTGCCAGCAGTCCGGGGGGACTAGCGGGTGATGAGCAGTACTTC
-,TRBJ2-3,TRBV4-1,-,CASSQSSRGRTDTQYF,TGCGCCAGCAGCCAAAGCTCTCGGGGGCGCACAGATACGCAGTATTTT
-,TRBJ1-1,TRBV11-3,-,CASSSGQSGTEAFF,TGTGCCAGCAGTTCCGGACAGTCGGGCACTGAAGCTTTCTTT
-,TRBJ1-4,TRBV18,-,CASSPPGEKLFF,TGTGCCAGCTCACCACCGGGGGAAAAACTGTTTTTT
-,TRBJ2-1,TRBV29-1,-,CSVEGALLNYNEQFF,TGCAGCGTTGAAGGGGCACTACTCAACTACAATGAGCAGTTCTTC
-,TRBJ2-1,TRBV19,once,CASSWGGSYNEQFF,TGTGCCAGTAGTTGGGGAGGCTCCTACAATGAGCAGTTCTTC
-,TRBJ2-6,TRBV15,-,CATSITPHSGANVLTF,TGTGCCACCAGCATTACGCCCCACTCTGGGGCCAACGTCCTGACTTTC
TRBD2,TRBJ2-5,TRBV7-8,-,CASSSGTSGRAVGETQYF,TGTGCCAGCAGCTCAGGGACTAGCGGGAGGGCCGTAGGGGAGACCCAGTACTTC
-,TRBJ2-1,TRBV7-9,-,CASSLGMAGPNEQFF,TGTGCCAGCAGCTTAGGTATGGCGGGACCGAATGAGCAGTTCTTC
-,TRBJ2-1,TRBV4-3,-,CASSPGTLSYNEQFF,TGCGCCAGCAGCCCCGGGACTCTTTCCTACAATGAGCAGTTCTTC
TRBD1,TRBJ2-7,TRBV7-9,once,CASSSIDRAGEQYF,TGTGCCAGCAGCTCTATTGACAGGGCCGGCGAGCAGTACTTC
-,TRBJ2-1,TRBV10-3,-,CAIKDMAYNEQFF,TGTGCCATCAAAGACATGGCCTACAATGAGCAGTTCTTC
TRBD2,TRBJ2-1,TRBV2,-,CASSQTPGLAGLEQFF,TGTGCCAGCAGTCAAACACCGGGACTAGCGGGCCTCGAGCAGTTCTTC
-,TRBJ2-7,TRBV15,-,CATSTIGAYEQYF,TGTGCCACCAGCACTATCGGGGCCTACGAGCAGTACTTC
-,TRBJ2-7,TRBV10-2,-,CASSELAATYEQYF,TGCGCCAGCAGTGAGCTAGCAGCTACCTACGAGCAGTACTTC
TRBD2,TRBJ2-3,TRBV28,-,CASSTLGSGGGTDTQYF,TGTGCCAGCAGTACCCTGGGGAGCGGGGGGGGCACAGATACGCAGTATTTT